This is a list of T cell receptor beta chains from one sample in a study of shared clonotypes between healthy human individuals. Repertoires were generated with immunoSEQ multiplex PCR, while TCRdb's copy carries only in-frame clones and drops some. The table has some 2.3 million clones, 93% seen once. Sequenced material: naive CD4+ T cells from PBMCs. Source of these receptors: a man aged 18 to 30 in good health. Some clones in this sample may be carry-over from other donors' samples. The CDR3 runs from the conserved cysteine through the conserved F or W. A D gene is named only where the DNA matches it firmly. Clone size is shown for a subset of rows, as once, few, many or a class of expanded clone.

clone_size: .; v_call: TRBV7-9; d_call: .; j_call: TRBJ2-7; cdr3_nt: TGTGCCAGCAGCTTAGTCCCGGACATACGCTACGAGCAGTACTTC; cdr3_aa: CASSLVPDIRYEQYF
clone_size: .; v_call: TRBV5-1; d_call: TRBD2; j_call: TRBJ2-1; cdr3_nt: TGCGCCAGCAGGGCCGCGGGAAACGGGAGGGACTACAATGAGCAGTTCTTC; cdr3_aa: CASRAAGNGRDYNEQFF
clone_size: once; v_call: TRBV6-5; d_call: .; j_call: TRBJ1-2; cdr3_nt: TGTGCCAGCAGTTTTGGGGGGGAATATGGCTACACCTTC; cdr3_aa: CASSFGGEYGYTF
clone_size: .; v_call: TRBV28; d_call: TRBD1; j_call: TRBJ2-5; cdr3_nt: TGTGCCAGCAGTTTGTTTGGGACAGGGTTCCGGGAGACCCAGTACTTC; cdr3_aa: CASSLFGTGFRETQYF
clone_size: .; v_call: TRBV9; d_call: .; j_call: TRBJ1-2; cdr3_nt: TGTGCCAGCAGCGTAGTTGAGGGAGGTGGCTACACCTTC; cdr3_aa: CASSVVEGGGYTF
clone_size: .; v_call: TRBV6-1; d_call: .; j_call: TRBJ1-2; cdr3_nt: TGTGCCAGCAGTGAAGGGGCAGCCCAGAACTATGGCTACACCTTC; cdr3_aa: CASSEGAAQNYGYTF
clone_size: .; v_call: TRBV11-3; d_call: TRBD1; j_call: TRBJ2-1; cdr3_nt: TGTGCCAGCAGCCCAGGACAGGGGTGGGGGAATGAGCAGTTCTTC; cdr3_aa: CASSPGQGWGNEQFF
clone_size: once; v_call: TRBV6-5; d_call: .; j_call: TRBJ2-7; cdr3_nt: TGTGCCAGCAGTTACTTGGGGGAAGACGAGCAGTACTTC; cdr3_aa: CASSYLGEDEQYF
clone_size: .; v_call: TRBV28; d_call: TRBD1; j_call: TRBJ2-7; cdr3_nt: TGTGCTGCGCGGGGCAGGGGGCGGTTGGAGCAGTACTTC; cdr3_aa: CAARGRGRLEQYF
clone_size: once; v_call: TRBV4-1; d_call: TRBD2; j_call: TRBJ2-3; cdr3_nt: TGCGCCAGCAGCCAAGAGTCTAGCGGGAGTTATCCAGATACGCAGTATTTT; cdr3_aa: CASSQESSGSYPDTQYF
clone_size: .; v_call: TRBV9; d_call: .; j_call: TRBJ1-2; cdr3_nt: TGTGCCAGCAGCGTGCCAGGGGCCTCGGGAGGCTACACCTTC; cdr3_aa: CASSVPGASGGYTF
clone_size: .; v_call: TRBV5-1; d_call: TRBD1; j_call: TRBJ2-6; cdr3_nt: TGCGCCAGCAGCGGGGGGACAGGGAACTCTGGGGCCAACGTCCTGACTTTC; cdr3_aa: CASSGGTGNSGANVLTF
clone_size: .; v_call: TRBV5-6; d_call: .; j_call: TRBJ1-5; cdr3_nt: TGTGCCAGCAGCTTGATGCGCCGCAATCAGCCCCAGCATTTT; cdr3_aa: CASSLMRRNQPQHF
clone_size: once; v_call: TRBV9; d_call: TRBD1; j_call: TRBJ2-7; cdr3_nt: TGTGCCAGCAGCTCCCGGACAGGGGGTGAGGAGCAGTACTTC; cdr3_aa: CASSSRTGGEEQYF
clone_size: .; v_call: TRBV7-3; d_call: TRBD2; j_call: TRBJ2-5; cdr3_nt: TGTGCCAGCAGCCGCGGGACTAGCGGATACCAAGAGACCCAGTACTTC; cdr3_aa: CASSRGTSGYQETQYF
clone_size: .; v_call: TRBV6-6; d_call: .; j_call: TRBJ2-3; cdr3_nt: TGTGCCAGCAGACCCAATCCGGGTACAGATACGCAGTATTTT; cdr3_aa: CASRPNPGTDTQYF
clone_size: .; v_call: TRBV9; d_call: TRBD2; j_call: TRBJ2-7; cdr3_nt: TGTGCCAGCAGCGTAGGCAGCGGGAGGGCCTACGAGCAGTACTTC; cdr3_aa: CASSVGSGRAYEQYF
clone_size: .; v_call: TRBV13; d_call: .; j_call: TRBJ2-5; cdr3_nt: TGTGCCAGCAGCTTAGGCCTTGAAGAGACCCAGTACTTC; cdr3_aa: CASSLGLEETQYF
clone_size: .; v_call: TRBV13; d_call: .; j_call: TRBJ2-7; cdr3_nt: TGTGCCAGCAGCGGCCGGGCTTTCTACGAGCAGTACTTC; cdr3_aa: CASSGRAFYEQYF
clone_size: .; v_call: TRBV28; d_call: .; j_call: TRBJ1-5; cdr3_nt: TGTGCCAGCAGTGGATCCCCGGGACAGCCCCAGCATTTT; cdr3_aa: CASSGSPGQPQHF
clone_size: .; v_call: TRBV5-4; d_call: .; j_call: TRBJ2-4; cdr3_nt: TGTGCCAGCAGCCCCCGAGGGGCCAAAAACATTCAGTACTTC; cdr3_aa: CASSPRGAKNIQYF
clone_size: once; v_call: TRBV6-5; d_call: TRBD2; j_call: TRBJ2-3; cdr3_nt: TGTGCCAGCAGTTACTCGGGGACTAAAAGCACAGATACGCAGTATTTT; cdr3_aa: CASSYSGTKSTDTQYF
clone_size: .; v_call: TRBV18; d_call: TRBD1; j_call: TRBJ2-3; cdr3_nt: TGTGCCAGCTCCCCGGGACAGGGCACAGATACGCAGTATTTT; cdr3_aa: CASSPGQGTDTQYF
clone_size: .; v_call: TRBV15; d_call: .; j_call: TRBJ2-3; cdr3_nt: TGTGCCACCAGCAGAGAGACTAGAAGTACAGATACGCAGTATTTT; cdr3_aa: CATSRETRSTDTQYF
clone_size: once; v_call: TRBV6-5; d_call: .; j_call: TRBJ1-4; cdr3_nt: TGTGCCAGCAGATCCCTCCTAGACAGTGAAAAACTGTTTTTT; cdr3_aa: CASRSLLDSEKLFF
clone_size: .; v_call: TRBV30; d_call: .; j_call: TRBJ1-2; cdr3_nt: TGTGCCTGGAGTCGTTCCCACCTGGAGTCGCGTGGCTACACCTTC; cdr3_aa: CAWSRSHLESRGYTF
clone_size: few; v_call: TRBV5-1; d_call: TRBD1; j_call: TRBJ1-2; cdr3_nt: TGCGCCAGCAGCTCCGAGACAGGGAGCGGCTACACCTTC; cdr3_aa: CASSSETGSGYTF
clone_size: .; v_call: TRBV27; d_call: .; j_call: TRBJ1-5; cdr3_nt: TGTGCCAGCAGTTTCTTAGGGGGCAATCAGCCCCAGCATTTT; cdr3_aa: CASSFLGGNQPQHF
clone_size: .; v_call: TRBV15; d_call: .; j_call: TRBJ2-7; cdr3_nt: TGTGCCACCAGCAGAGATCCGGGTAACTACGAGCAGTACTTC; cdr3_aa: CATSRDPGNYEQYF
clone_size: .; v_call: TRBV19; d_call: TRBD2; j_call: TRBJ2-1; cdr3_nt: TGTGCCAGTAGTATCGTCCTAGCGGGCGGCTACAATGAGCAGTTCTTC; cdr3_aa: CASSIVLAGGYNEQFF
clone_size: .; v_call: TRBV9; d_call: .; j_call: TRBJ1-2; cdr3_nt: TGTGCCAGCAGGTCGAACTATGGCTACACCTTC; cdr3_aa: CASRSNYGYTF
clone_size: .; v_call: TRBV9; d_call: TRBD2; j_call: TRBJ2-3; cdr3_nt: TGTGCCAGCAGCGTAGGTTCAGCGGGAAACACAGATACGCAGTATTTT; cdr3_aa: CASSVGSAGNTDTQYF
clone_size: .; v_call: TRBV5-8; d_call: TRBD1; j_call: TRBJ2-1; cdr3_nt: TGTGCCAGCAGCTTTTACAGGGGGCGCAGGAATGAGCAGTTCTTC; cdr3_aa: CASSFYRGRRNEQFF
clone_size: .; v_call: TRBV5-1; d_call: .; j_call: TRBJ2-3; cdr3_nt: TGCGCCAGCAGCCCCGGGACACTTAGGACAGATACGCAGTATTTT; cdr3_aa: CASSPGTLRTDTQYF
clone_size: .; v_call: TRBV4-1; d_call: TRBD2; j_call: TRBJ2-1; cdr3_nt: TGCGCCAGCAGACGAGGGACTAGCGGGGGTTACAATGAGCAGTTCTTC; cdr3_aa: CASRRGTSGGYNEQFF
clone_size: .; v_call: TRBV7-3; d_call: TRBD2; j_call: TRBJ2-3; cdr3_nt: TGTGCCAGCAGCTCGACTAGCGCCCAGGATACGCAGTATTTT; cdr3_aa: CASSSTSAQDTQYF
clone_size: .; v_call: TRBV7-9; d_call: TRBD1; j_call: TRBJ2-7; cdr3_nt: TGTGCCAGCAGCTTAGGGGACAGGGGGCGCAGAGACGAGCAGTACTTC; cdr3_aa: CASSLGDRGRRDEQYF
clone_size: .; v_call: TRBV2; d_call: .; j_call: TRBJ1-4; cdr3_nt: TGTGCCAGCAGTGCGGCGGCCGTTGCAACTAATGAAAAACTGTTTTTT; cdr3_aa: CASSAAAVATNEKLFF
clone_size: .; v_call: TRBV29-1; d_call: TRBD2; j_call: TRBJ2-3; cdr3_nt: TGCAGCGTAGCGGGACCAATGGGAGATACGCAGTATTTT; cdr3_aa: CSVAGPMGDTQYF
clone_size: .; v_call: TRBV4-3; d_call: .; j_call: TRBJ2-3; cdr3_nt: TGCGCCAGCAGCCGTCGCCGGGACAACACAGATACGCAGTATTTT; cdr3_aa: CASSRRRDNTDTQYF
clone_size: .; v_call: TRBV7-5; d_call: .; j_call: TRBJ2-5; cdr3_nt: TGTGCCTTTTTAGGGACCCAGTACTTC; cdr3_aa: CAFLGTQYF
clone_size: .; v_call: TRBV29-1; d_call: .; j_call: TRBJ2-3; cdr3_nt: TGCAGCGTTGAAACGAGGCGGGCGAGCACAGATACGCAGTATTTT; cdr3_aa: CSVETRRASTDTQYF
clone_size: .; v_call: TRBV18; d_call: .; j_call: TRBJ1-4; cdr3_nt: TGTGCCAGCTCCCCGTTACATGCAACTAATGAAAAACTGTTTTTT; cdr3_aa: CASSPLHATNEKLFF
clone_size: once; v_call: TRBV7-9; d_call: .; j_call: TRBJ1-3; cdr3_nt: TGTGCCAGCAACCCAGGGACCGGAAACACCATATATTTT; cdr3_aa: CASNPGTGNTIYF
clone_size: .; v_call: TRBV28; d_call: TRBD1; j_call: TRBJ1-2; cdr3_nt: TGTGCCAGCAACTTACAGGGGCCCTATGGCTACACCTTC; cdr3_aa: CASNLQGPYGYTF
clone_size: .; v_call: TRBV19; d_call: .; j_call: TRBJ1-4; cdr3_nt: TGTGCCAGTAGCAATCGGGGGTTGTCGGGGAGTAATGAAAAACTGTTTTTT; cdr3_aa: CASSNRGLSGSNEKLFF
clone_size: .; v_call: TRBV5-1; d_call: .; j_call: TRBJ2-1; cdr3_nt: TGCGCCAGCAGCGACGGACAGAGGTTTTTCAATGAGCAGTTCTTC; cdr3_aa: CASSDGQRFFNEQFF
clone_size: .; v_call: TRBV18; d_call: TRBD2; j_call: TRBJ2-3; cdr3_nt: TGTGCCAGCTCACCAGAGACTAGCGGGAGTTTGGATACGCAGTATTTT; cdr3_aa: CASSPETSGSLDTQYF
clone_size: few; v_call: TRBV18; d_call: .; j_call: TRBJ1-1; cdr3_nt: TGTGCCAGCTCACCAAGTAGTGACACTGAAGCTTTCTTT; cdr3_aa: CASSPSSDTEAFF
clone_size: .; v_call: TRBV5-4; d_call: .; j_call: TRBJ2-3; cdr3_nt: TGTGCCAGCACCCGGGACGGCGCAGATACGCAGTATTTT; cdr3_aa: CASTRDGADTQYF
clone_size: .; v_call: TRBV28; d_call: .; j_call: TRBJ1-2; cdr3_nt: TGTGCCAGCGTCACAGGGCAGGGCTACACCTTC; cdr3_aa: CASVTGQGYTF
clone_size: .; v_call: TRBV29-1; d_call: .; j_call: TRBJ2-1; cdr3_nt: TGCAGCGTTGAAGATCCTAGGACTGCATACAATGAGCAGTTCTTC; cdr3_aa: CSVEDPRTAYNEQFF